The 6 T cell receptor beta chains given below trace back to one sample, sequenced in a study of early T cells in non-severe SARS-CoV-2 infection. MiXCR was run by TCRdb on the 5' RACE reads, yielding one entry per CDR3 protein. This sample has approximately 48,000 distinct CDR3 sequences, with about 6% found just once. Sequences were derived from whole blood, sampled at baseline. Receptor source: an adult who was a healthcare worker with PCR-confirmed SARS-CoV-2 infection or an uninfected control (not recorded which).

This clonotype was counted ten times or more. This rearrangement joins TRBV7-9 to TRBJ2-5; 12 positions agree with TRBD2. Germline V lookup: CDR1 SEHNR, CDR2 FQNEAQ (reference sequence). J lost 5 bases, V lost 0 bases, and 10 bases had no gene match. This CDR3 region has 18 residues. The CDR3 reads CASSLASSSGGAGETQYF. As DNA, the CDR3 is TGTGCCAGCAGCTTAGCGTCGTCTAGCGGGGGGGCCGGTGAGACCCAGTACTTC.

This clonotype came up many times. The V and J genes are TRBV6-5 and TRBJ2-3; the match to TRBD1 covers 8 bases. V shed 6 bases, J shed 3 bases, and the junction held 11 bases outside the gene matches. Germline CDR1 is MNHEY and CDR2 is SVGAGI. This CDR3 is 16 amino acids long. The CDR3: CASSTTRGLRTDTQYF. The DNA of the CDR3 is TGTGCCAGCAGCACAACCAGGGGGCTGAGGACAGATACGCAGTATTTT.

This clonotype has ten or more counts. The genes are TRBV20-1 and TRBJ2-4; TRBD1 matches 8 bases. The CDR3 is 14 residues long. Trimming cost V 4 bases and J 6 bases; bases outside gene matches: 8. Germline CDR1 reads DFQATT; CDR2 reads SNEGSKA (reference sequence). The CDR3 DNA reads as TGCAGTGCTACCACAGGGGGGCTTGGAAACATTCAGTACTTC. It encodes CSATTGGLGNIQYF.

The sample holds a few counts of this clonotype. This chain connects TRBV19 to TRBJ2-5, with TRBD1 matching 8 bases. V gave up 1 base and J gave up 5 bases; unmatched junction bases: 6. CDR3 length: 15 amino acids. CDR1 is LNHDA and CDR2 is SQIVND in the germline V gene (reference sequence). CDR3 in DNA: TGTGCCAGTAGTATAGGGACAGGGCCTATTGAGACCCAGTACTTC. Protein: CASSIGTGPIETQYF. The full variable domain, rest sourced from reference TRBV19 and TRBJ2-5, is DGGITQSPKYLFRKEGQNVTLSCEQNLNHDAMYWYRQDPGQGLRLIYYSQIVNDFQKGDIAEGYSVSREKKESFPLTVTSAQKNPTAFYLCASSIGTGPIETQYFGPGTRLLVL.

This clonotype was seen ten or more times. This chain links TRBV28 with TRBJ1-4; weak D call: TRBD1 (5 bases). The CDR3 spans 15 residues. CDR1 and CDR2 from the germline V gene are MDHEN and SYDVKM. Trimming pared 4 bases from V and 0 bases from J, leaving 9 bases between. CDR3 sequence reads: CASSSTGPTNEKLFF. CDR3 DNA sequence: TGTGCCAGCAGTTCTACAGGACCAACTAATGAAAAACTGTTTTTT.

This clonotype was found many times. This chain links TRBV4-3 with TRBJ2-3, with D perhaps TRBD1 or TRBD2 (6 bases each). This CDR3 is 14 amino acids long. CDR1 and CDR2 from the germline V gene are LGHNA and YSLEER. With 1 base removed from V and 5 bases from J, the gap between germline ends came to 10 bases. In DNA form, the CDR3 reads TGCGCCAGCAGCCAAGGGGGGGCCGAAGATACGCAGTATTTT. Protein: CASSQGGAEDTQYF.